Included here is one T cell receptor beta chain sequence, with context. Its specificity is unknown. After constant-region reverse-primer amplification, full-length variable regions underwent semi-nested PCR with Nested Universal Primer A. TCRdb reanalysed the 5' RACE reads using MiXCR and keeps one entry per CDR3 protein. In the table there are approximately 40,000 distinct CDR3 sequences, roughly 31% of which are singletons. Study findings and constraints: Tumor memory CD4+ T cell TCR gene usage was found to cluster with blood and lymph node memory CD4+ cells and with lymph node naive CD4+ cells. Tumor Treg TCRs overlapped most with tumor naive CD4+ cells.

CD4+CD45RO+CD25- cells were isolated as memory CD4+ T cells. The CDR3 length is 16 residues. Germline V CDR1 and CDR2: SGHRS, YFSETQ. V was shortened by 6 bases and J by 0 bases, with 15 bases between the two germline ends. The sequenced sample consisted of tumor-infiltrating memory CD4+ T cells sorted from the breast tumor. Specified subset: memory CD4+ T cells, CD4+CD45RO+CD25-. This receptor was identified in a female donor with breast cancer. J is TRBJ2-2 and V is TRBV5-1; tentatively, D is TRBD1 (6 bases). CDR3 loop: CASTRGQTTNTGELFF. In DNA form, the CDR3 reads TGCGCCAGCACCCGAGGACAGACTACGAACACCGGGGAGCTGTTTTTT.